This T cell receptor (beta chain) emerged from a study of blood T cell repertoires in COVID-19. At the level of the study: COVID-19 samples from acute and convalescent phases originated in the United States, Italy and Spain.

The CDR3 has 13 residues. V lost 7 bases and J lost 4; bases outside the gene matches: 3. Per germline, CDR1 MDHEN and CDR2 SYDVKM. Assay used: immunoSEQ multiplex PCR; TCRdb lists only in-frame clones, some missing. The sample has 100,000 to 150,000 clones, roughly 88% seen once; the top ten hold roughly 2.2%. The chain links TRBV28 to TRBJ2-4, with TRBD2 matching 8 bases. The sequence derives from a man between 65 and 85 years old with active COVID-19. Sequenced material: peripheral blood. The CDR3 nucleotides read TGTGCCAGCAAGGCTAGCGGGAAAAACATTCAGTACTTC. It specifies CASKASGKNIQYF.